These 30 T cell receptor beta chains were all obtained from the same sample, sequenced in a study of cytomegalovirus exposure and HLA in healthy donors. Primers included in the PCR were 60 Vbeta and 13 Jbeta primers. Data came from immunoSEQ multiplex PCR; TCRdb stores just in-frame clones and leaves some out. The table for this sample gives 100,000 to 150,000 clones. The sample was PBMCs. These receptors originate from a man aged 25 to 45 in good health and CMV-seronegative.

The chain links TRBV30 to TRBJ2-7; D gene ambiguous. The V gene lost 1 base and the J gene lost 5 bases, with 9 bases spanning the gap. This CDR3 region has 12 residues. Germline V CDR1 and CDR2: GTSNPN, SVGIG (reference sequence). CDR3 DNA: TGTGCCTGGAGTGCAGGCGTCGACGAGCAGTACTTC. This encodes CAWSAGVDEQYF.

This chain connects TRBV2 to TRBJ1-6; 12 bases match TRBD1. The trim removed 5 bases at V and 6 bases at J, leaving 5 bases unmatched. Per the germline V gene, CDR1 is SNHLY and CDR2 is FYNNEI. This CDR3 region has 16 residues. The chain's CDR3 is CASSRDRGLGNSPLHF. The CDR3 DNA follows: TGTGCCAGCAGTAGGGACAGGGGGCTAGGTAATTCACCCCTCCACTTT.

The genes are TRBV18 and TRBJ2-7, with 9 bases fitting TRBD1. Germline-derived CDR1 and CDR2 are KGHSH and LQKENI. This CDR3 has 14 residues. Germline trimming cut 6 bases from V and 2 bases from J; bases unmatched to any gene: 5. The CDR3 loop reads CASSGTGFTYEQYF. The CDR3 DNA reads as TGTGCCAGCTCTGGGACAGGGTTTACCTACGAGCAGTACTTC.

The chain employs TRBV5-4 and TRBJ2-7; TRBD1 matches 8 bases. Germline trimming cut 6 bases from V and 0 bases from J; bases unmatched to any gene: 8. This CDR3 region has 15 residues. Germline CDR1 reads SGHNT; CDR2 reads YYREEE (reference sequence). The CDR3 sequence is CASNAGGAASYEQYF. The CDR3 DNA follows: TGTGCCAGCAATGCAGGGGGCGCCGCCTCCTACGAGCAGTACTTC.

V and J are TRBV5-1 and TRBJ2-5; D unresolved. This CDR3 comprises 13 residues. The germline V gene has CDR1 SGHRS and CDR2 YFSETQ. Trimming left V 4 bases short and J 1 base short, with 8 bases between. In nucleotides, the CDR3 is TGCGCCAGCAGCACAACCGTCCAAGAGACCCAGTACTTC. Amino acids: CASSTTVQETQYF.

This chain's CDR3 is CASSPWAGVGEQYF. In DNA, the CDR3 is TGTGCCAGCAGCCCCTGGGCGGGAGTAGGCGAGCAGTACTTC. The rearrangement uses TRBV7-8 and TRBJ2-7, with 7 nucleotides matching TRBD2. The CDR3 length is 14 residues. Germline CDR1 is SGHVS and CDR2 is FQNEAQ. J was trimmed by 6 bases and V by 5 bases; bases with no gene match: 10.

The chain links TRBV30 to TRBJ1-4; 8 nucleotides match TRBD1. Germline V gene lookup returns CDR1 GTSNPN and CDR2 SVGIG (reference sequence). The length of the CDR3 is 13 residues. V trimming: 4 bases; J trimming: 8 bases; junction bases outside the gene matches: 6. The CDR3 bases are TGTGCCTGGACAGGGGGCAGCAGGGAAAAACTGTTTTTT. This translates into CAWTGGSREKLFF.

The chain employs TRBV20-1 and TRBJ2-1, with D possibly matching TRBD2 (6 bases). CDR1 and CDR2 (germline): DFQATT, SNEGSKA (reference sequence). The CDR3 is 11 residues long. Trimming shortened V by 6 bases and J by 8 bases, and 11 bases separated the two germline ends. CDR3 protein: CSASRLDEQFF. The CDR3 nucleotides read TGCAGTGCAAGCCGACTAGATGAGCAGTTCTTC.

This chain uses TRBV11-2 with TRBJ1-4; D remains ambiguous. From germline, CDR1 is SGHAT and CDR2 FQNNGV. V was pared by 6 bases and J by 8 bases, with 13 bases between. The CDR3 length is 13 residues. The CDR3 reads CASRGHGEEKLFF. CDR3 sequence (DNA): TGTGCCAGCAGGGGCCATGGGGAGGAAAAACTGTTTTTT. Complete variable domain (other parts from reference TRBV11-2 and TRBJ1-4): EAGVAQSPRYKIIEKRQSVAFWCNPISGHATLYWYQQILGQGPKLLIQFQNNGVVDDSQLPKDRFSAERLKGVDSTLKIQPAKLEDSAVYLCASRGHGEEKLFFGSGTQLSVL.

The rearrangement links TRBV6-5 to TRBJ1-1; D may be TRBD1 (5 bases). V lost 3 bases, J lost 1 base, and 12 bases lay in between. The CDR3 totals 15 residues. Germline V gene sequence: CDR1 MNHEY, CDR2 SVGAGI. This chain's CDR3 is CASSYRGNGNTEAFF. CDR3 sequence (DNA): TGTGCCAGCAGTTATAGGGGCAACGGGAACACTGAAGCTTTCTTT.

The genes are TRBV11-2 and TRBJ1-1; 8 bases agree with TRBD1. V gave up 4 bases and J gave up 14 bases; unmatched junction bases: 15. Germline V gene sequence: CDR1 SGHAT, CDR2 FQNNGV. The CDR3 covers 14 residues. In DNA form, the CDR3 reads TGTGCCAGCAGCTCCACCCGGGGGGACAGGCGCCGGTTCTTT. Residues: CASSSTRGDRRRFF.

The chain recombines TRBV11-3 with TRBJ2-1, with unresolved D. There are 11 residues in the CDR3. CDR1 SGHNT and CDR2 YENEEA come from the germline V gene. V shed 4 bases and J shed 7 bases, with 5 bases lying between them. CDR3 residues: CASSSANEQFF. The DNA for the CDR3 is TGTGCCAGCAGCTCAGCGAATGAGCAGTTCTTC.

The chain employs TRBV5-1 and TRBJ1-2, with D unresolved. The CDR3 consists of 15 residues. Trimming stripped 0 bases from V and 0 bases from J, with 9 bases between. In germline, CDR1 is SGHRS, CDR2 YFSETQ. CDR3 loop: CASSLDPGTNYGYTF. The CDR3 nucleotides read TGCGCCAGCAGCTTGGATCCGGGGACTAACTATGGCTACACCTTC. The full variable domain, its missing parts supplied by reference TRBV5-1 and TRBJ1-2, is KAGVTQTPRYLIKTRGQQVTLSCSPISGHRSVSWYQQTPGQGLQFLFEYFSETQRNKGNFPGRFSGRQFSNSRSEMNVSTLELGDSALYLCASSLDPGTNYGYTFGSGTRLTVV.

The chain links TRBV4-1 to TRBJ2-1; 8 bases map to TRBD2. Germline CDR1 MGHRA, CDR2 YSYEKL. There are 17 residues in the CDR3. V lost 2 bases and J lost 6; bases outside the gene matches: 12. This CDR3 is CASSQYTGLGVPNEQFF. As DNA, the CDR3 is TGCGCCAGCAGCCAATACACGGGACTAGGGGTCCCCAATGAGCAGTTCTTC.

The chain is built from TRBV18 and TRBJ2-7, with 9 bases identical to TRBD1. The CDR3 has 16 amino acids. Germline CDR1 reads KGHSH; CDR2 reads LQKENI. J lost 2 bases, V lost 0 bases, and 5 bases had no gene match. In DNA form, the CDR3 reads TGTGCCAGCTCACCACCCCGGGACAGGGATCCCTACGAGCAGTACTTC. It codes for CASSPPRDRDPYEQYF.

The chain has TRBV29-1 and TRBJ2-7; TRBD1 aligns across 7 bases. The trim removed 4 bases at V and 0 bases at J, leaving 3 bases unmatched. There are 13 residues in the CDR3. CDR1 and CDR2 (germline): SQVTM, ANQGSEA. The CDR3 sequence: CSVAGQSSYEQYF. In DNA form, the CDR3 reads TGCAGCGTTGCGGGACAGAGCTCCTACGAGCAGTACTTC.

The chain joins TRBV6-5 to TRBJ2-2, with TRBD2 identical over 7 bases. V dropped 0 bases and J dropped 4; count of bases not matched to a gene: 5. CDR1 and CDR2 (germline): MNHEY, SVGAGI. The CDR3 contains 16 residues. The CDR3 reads CASSYSGGSGTGELFF. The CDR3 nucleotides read TGTGCCAGCAGTTACTCCGGCGGGAGTGGCACCGGGGAGCTGTTTTTT.

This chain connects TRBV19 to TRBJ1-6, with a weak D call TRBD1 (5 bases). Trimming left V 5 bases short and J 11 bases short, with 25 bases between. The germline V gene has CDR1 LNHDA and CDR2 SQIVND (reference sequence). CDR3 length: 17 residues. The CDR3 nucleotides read TGTGCCAGTAGTTACCCCCCCCGGGGGGGGGATCTTCCACCCCTCCACTTT. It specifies CASSYPPRGGDLPPLHF.

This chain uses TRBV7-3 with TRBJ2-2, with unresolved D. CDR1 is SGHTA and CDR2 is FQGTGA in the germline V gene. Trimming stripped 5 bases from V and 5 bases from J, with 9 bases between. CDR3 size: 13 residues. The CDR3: CASSETRTGELFF. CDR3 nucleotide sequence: TGTGCCAGCAGCGAGACTCGAACCGGGGAGCTGTTTTTT.

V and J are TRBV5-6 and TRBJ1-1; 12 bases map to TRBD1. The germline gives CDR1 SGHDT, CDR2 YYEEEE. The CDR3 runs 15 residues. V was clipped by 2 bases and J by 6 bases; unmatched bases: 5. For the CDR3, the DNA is TGTGCCAGCAGCTTCCGGGACAGGGGGCTTTCTGAAGCTTTCTTT. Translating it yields CASSFRDRGLSEAFF.

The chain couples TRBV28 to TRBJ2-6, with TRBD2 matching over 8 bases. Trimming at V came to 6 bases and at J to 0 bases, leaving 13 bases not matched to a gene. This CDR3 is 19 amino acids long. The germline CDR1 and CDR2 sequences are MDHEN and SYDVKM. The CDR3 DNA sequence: TGTGCCAGCAGAAGCCCGGGCGGGGGGAGTCCCTCTGGGGCCAACGTCCTGACTTTC. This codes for CASRSPGGGSPSGANVLTF.

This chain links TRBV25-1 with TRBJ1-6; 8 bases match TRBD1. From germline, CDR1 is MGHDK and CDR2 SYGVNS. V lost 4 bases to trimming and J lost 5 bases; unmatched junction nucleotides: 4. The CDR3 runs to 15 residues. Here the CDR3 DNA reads TGTGCCAGCAGTGTCGGGACAGGAAATAATTCACCCCTCCACTTT. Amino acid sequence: CASSVGTGNNSPLHF.

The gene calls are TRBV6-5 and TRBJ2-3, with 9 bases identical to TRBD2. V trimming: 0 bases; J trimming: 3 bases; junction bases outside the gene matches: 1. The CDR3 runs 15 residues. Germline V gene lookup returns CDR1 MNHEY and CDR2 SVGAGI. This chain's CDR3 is CASSYSSGSTDTQYF. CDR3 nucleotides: TGTGCCAGCAGTTACTCTAGCGGGAGTACAGATACGCAGTATTTT.

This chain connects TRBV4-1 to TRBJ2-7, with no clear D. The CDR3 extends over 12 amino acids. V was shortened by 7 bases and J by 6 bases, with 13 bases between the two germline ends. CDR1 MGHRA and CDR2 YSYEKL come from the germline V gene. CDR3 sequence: CASTSFGGEQYF. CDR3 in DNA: TGCGCCAGCACCTCCTTCGGCGGCGAGCAGTACTTC.

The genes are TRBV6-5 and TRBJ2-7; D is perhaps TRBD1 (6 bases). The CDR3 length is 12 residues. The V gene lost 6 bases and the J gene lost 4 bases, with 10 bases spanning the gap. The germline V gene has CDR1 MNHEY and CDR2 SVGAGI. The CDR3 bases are TGTGCCAGCAGAAACAGGGAATACGAGCAGTACTTC. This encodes CASRNREYEQYF.

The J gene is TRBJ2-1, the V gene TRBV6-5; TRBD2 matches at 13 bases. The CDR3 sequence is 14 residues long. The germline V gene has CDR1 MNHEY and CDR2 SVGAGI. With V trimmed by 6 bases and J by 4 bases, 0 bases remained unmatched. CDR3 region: CASRLAGGYNEQFF. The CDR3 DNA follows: TGTGCCAGCAGACTAGCGGGAGGGTACAATGAGCAGTTCTTC.

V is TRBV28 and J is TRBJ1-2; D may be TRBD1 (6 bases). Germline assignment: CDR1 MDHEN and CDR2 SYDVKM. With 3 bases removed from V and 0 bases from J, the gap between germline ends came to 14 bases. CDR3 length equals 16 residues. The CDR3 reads CASSFPYREANYGYTF. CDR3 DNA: TGTGCCAGCAGTTTCCCCTACAGGGAAGCTAACTATGGCTACACCTTC.

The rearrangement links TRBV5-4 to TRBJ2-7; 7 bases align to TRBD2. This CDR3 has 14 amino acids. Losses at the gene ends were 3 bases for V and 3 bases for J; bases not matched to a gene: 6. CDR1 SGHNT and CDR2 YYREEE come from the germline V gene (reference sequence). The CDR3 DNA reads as TGTGCCAGCAGCTGGGGCTCTAGCGGCTACGAGCAGTACTTC. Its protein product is CASSWGSSGYEQYF.

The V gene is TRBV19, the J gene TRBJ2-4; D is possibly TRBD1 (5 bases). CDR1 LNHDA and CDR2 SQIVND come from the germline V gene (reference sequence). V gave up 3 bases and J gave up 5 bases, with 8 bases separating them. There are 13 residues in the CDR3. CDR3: CASSIREENIQYF. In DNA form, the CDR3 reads TGTGCCAGTAGTATCAGGGAAGAAAACATTCAGTACTTC.

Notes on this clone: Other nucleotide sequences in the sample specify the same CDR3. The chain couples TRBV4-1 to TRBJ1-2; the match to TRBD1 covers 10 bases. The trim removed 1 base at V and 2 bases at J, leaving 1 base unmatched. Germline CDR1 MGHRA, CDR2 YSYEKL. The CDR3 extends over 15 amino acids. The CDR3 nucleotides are TGCGCCAGCAGCCAAGGACAGGGGGCAAACTATGGCTACACCTTC. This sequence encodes CASSQGQGANYGYTF.